This is a list of T cell receptor beta chains from one sample in a study of blood T cell repertoires in COVID-19. Assay used: immunoSEQ multiplex PCR; TCRdb lists only in-frame clones, some missing. The sample records more than 300,000 clones, 70% to 90% being singletons. Sequencing input: PBMCs or T cells enriched from blood (not recorded which). The receptor set was obtained from a woman younger than 35 who had recovered from COVID-19. Each CDR3 is given with its conserved first and last residue. A D gene is named only where the DNA matches it firmly. Clone size is stated in some rows and not others, as once, few, many or a class when expanded.

D gene,J gene,V gene,clone size,CDR3 protein,CDR3 DNA
-,TRBJ2-3,TRBV30,-,CAWSVLKDTQYF,TGTGCCTGGAGTGTACTGAAAGATACGCAGTATTTT
-,TRBJ1-4,TRBV15,once,CATSREAYRDPNEKLFF,TGTGCCACCAGCAGAGAAGCATACAGGGACCCTAATGAAAAACTGTTTTTT
-,TRBJ1-1,TRBV6-1,-,CASSEVRGDGIWWF,TGTGCCAGCAGTGAAGTCCGGGGGGACGGGATATGGTGGTTT
-,TRBJ1-2,TRBV27,-,CASSSVLGRYGYTF,-
-,TRBJ1-1,TRBV14,-,CASSQSYEAFF,TGTGCCAGCAGCCAGTCCTATGAAGCTTTCTTT
-,TRBJ2-3,TRBV2,once,CASSEGLLDTQYF,TGTGCCAGCAGTGAAGGACTATTAGATACGCAGTATTTT
TRBD1,TRBJ2-5,TRBV30,-,CAWERTGGKETQYF,TGTGCCTGGGAACGGACAGGGGGAAAGGAGACCCAGTACTTC
TRBD2,TRBJ2-2,TRBV19,-,CASSILRRGGLLDTGELFF,TGTGCCAGTAGTATACTTCGGCGGGGGGGCCTTTTGGACACCGGGGAGCTGTTTTTT
-,TRBJ1-1,TRBV5-1,once,CASSLGLDEAFF,TGCGCCAGCAGCTTGGGGCTCGATGAAGCTTTCTTT
-,TRBJ2-7,TRBV6-5,-,CASSYGGAGDPYEQYF,TGTGCCAGCAGTTACGGCGGGGCAGGCGACCCCTACGAGCAGTACTTC
-,TRBJ1-1,TRBV11-3,-,CASSSGGEAFF,TGTGCCAGCAGCTCGGGGGGTGAAGCTTTCTTT